One TCR beta chain is described in this entry. Its antigen remains unknown. This record comes from a study of T cell responses to AZD1222 COVID-19 vaccine. Study results and caveats: Scientists sampled the repertoires only once the peak T cell response had passed. Two AZD1222 doses significantly raised spike-specific TCR breadth and depth over controls.

CDR1 and CDR2 (germline): SGHTA, FQGNSA. CDR3 size: 16 residues. V lost 4 bases and J 7 bases, leaving 20 bases between the germline ends. Only in-frame clones appear in the TCRdb table, and some are missing; sequencing was by immunoSEQ multiplex PCR. This table has approximately 130,000 clones, roughly 92% appearing once. This rearrangement joins TRBV7-2 to TRBJ2-1; the D is unclear. This sample comprised peripheral blood, obtained 28 days after the second AZD1222 dose. The sequence derives from an adult who received the AZD1222 COVID-19 vaccine. The CDR3 loop is CASSSHAAERLNEQFF. In nucleotides, the CDR3 is TGTGCCAGCAGCTCCCATGCGGCGGAGAGGCTAAATGAGCAGTTCTTC.